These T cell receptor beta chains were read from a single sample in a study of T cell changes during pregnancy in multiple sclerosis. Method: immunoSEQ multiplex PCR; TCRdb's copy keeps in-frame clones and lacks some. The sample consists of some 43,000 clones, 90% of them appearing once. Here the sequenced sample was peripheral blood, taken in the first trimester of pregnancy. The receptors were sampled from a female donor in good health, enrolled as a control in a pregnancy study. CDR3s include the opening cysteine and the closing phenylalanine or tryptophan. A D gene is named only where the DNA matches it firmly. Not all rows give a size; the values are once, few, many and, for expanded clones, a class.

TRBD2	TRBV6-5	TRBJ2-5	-	TGTGCCAGCAGTTACTCGACTAGCGGTGGAGAGACCCAGTACTTC	CASSYSTSGGETQYF
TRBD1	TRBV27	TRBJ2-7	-	TGTGCCAGCAGTTCGCGCGGGACAGGGCCCTACGAGCAGTACTTC	CASSSRGTGPYEQYF
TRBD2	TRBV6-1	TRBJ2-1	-	TGTGCCAGCAGTGGTGGACTAGCGGGAAATGAGCAGTTCTTC	CASSGGLAGNEQFF
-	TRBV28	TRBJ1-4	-	TGTGCCACCAGATGGTGGGGCAGAGATAATGAAAAACTGTTTTTT	CATRWWGRDNEKLFF
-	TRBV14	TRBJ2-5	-	TGTGCCAGCAATTTATGGGCCCAAGAGACCCAGTACTTC	CASNLWAQETQYF
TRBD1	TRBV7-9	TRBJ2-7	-	TGTGCCAGCAGCCCGAGCGGGACAGGGAACGAGCAGTACTTC	CASSPSGTGNEQYF
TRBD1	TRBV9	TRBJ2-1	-	TGTGCCAGCAGCGTAGATCTCGGGAGTTGGGGGACAGGGGACAGTGAGCAGTTCTTC	CASSVDLGSWGTGDSEQFF
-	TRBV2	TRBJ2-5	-	TGTGCCAGCAAGCGCGGGCCCCAAGAGACCCAGTACTTC	CASKRGPQETQYF
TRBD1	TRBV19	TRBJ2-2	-	TGTGCCAGTAGCACGGACAGGGGAACCGGGGAGCTGTTTTTT	CASSTDRGTGELFF
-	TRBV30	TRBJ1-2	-	TGTGCCACCCCCCGGCGGGGACACTATGGCTACACCTTC	CATPRRGHYGYTF
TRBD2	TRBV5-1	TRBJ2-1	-	TGCGCCAGCAGCGCGCTAGCGGGAGGTCCCCTCTCCTACAATGAGCAGTTCTTC	CASSALAGGPLSYNEQFF
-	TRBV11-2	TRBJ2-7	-	TGTGCCAGCAGCTACGTACAGGGCAACGAGCAGTACTTC	CASSYVQGNEQYF
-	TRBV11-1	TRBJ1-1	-	TGTGCCAGCAGTCCACAGGGGAACACTGAAGCTTTCTTT	CASSPQGNTEAFF
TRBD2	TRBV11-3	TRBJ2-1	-	TGTGCCAGCAGCTTAGAGGGCGGGACTAGCGCGCACAATGAGCAGTTCTTC	CASSLEGGTSAHNEQFF
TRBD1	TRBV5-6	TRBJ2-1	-	TGTGCCAGCAGCTATGGGACAGGGAACTACAATGAGCAGTTCTTC	CASSYGTGNYNEQFF
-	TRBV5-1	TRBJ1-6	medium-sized	TGCGCCAGCAGCTTGGAGGGGGGGTTCAATTCACCCCTCCACTTT	CASSLEGGFNSPLHF
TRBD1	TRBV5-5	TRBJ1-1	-	TGTGCCAGCAGCGGGACAGTGAACACTGAAGCTTTCTTT	CASSGTVNTEAFF
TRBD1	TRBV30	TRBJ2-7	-	TGTGCCTGGATAACCGGGACAGGGGGCGACGAGCAGTACTTC	CAWITGTGGDEQYF
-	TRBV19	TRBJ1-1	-	TGTGCCAGTTACCCGACCCTAGCGTTGCTTAAGAACACTGAAGCTTTCTTT	CASYPTLALLKNTEAFF
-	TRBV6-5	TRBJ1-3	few	TGTGCCAGCAGTTACCAGCAGGGGAGAGGAAACACCATATATTTT	CASSYQQGRGNTIYF
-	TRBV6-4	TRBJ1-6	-	TGTGCCAGCAGTGACTCAAATGCGGTCAATTCACCCCTCCACTTT	CASSDSNAVNSPLHF
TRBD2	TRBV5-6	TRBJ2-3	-	TGTGCCAGCAGCCCGGCGGGGGGGCCGGCAGATACGCAGTATTTT	CASSPAGGPADTQYF
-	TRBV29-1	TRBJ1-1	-	TGCAGCGTTGTAATCTACACTGAAGCTTTCTTT	CSVVIYTEAFF
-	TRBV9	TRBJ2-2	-	TGTGCCAGCAGCCCTCAACCGGGGACAAAGGGCGGGGAGCTGTTTTTT	CASSPQPGTKGGELFF
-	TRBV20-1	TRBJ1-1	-	TGCAGTGCGCGGGGGGCGGGGGCTTTCTTT	CSARGAGAFF
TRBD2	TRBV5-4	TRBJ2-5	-	TGTGCCAGCAGCCCCTGGGGGGGAGGGATAGAGACCCAGTACTTC	CASSPWGGGIETQYF
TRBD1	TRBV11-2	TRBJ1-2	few	TGTGCCAGCAGCTTTTCCGGGGACAGCTATGGCTACACCTTC	CASSFSGDSYGYTF
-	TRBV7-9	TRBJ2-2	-	TGTGCCAGCAGCATCAGGGGTCCCGGGGAGCTGTTTTTT	CASSIRGPGELFF
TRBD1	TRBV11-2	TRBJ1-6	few	TGTGCCAGCAGCTTAGTTCCAGGGGGTAATTCACCCCTCCACTTT	CASSLVPGGNSPLHF
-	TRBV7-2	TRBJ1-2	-	TGTGCCAGCAGCCTCTCAGGGGTTGGCTACACCTTC	CASSLSGVGYTF
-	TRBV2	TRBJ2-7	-	TGTGCCAAAGGGGGGGGTTACGAGCAGTACTTC	CAKGGGYEQYF
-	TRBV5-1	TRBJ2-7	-	TGCGCCAGCAGCTTGGATTCCGGGGCCTACGAGCAGTACTTC	CASSLDSGAYEQYF
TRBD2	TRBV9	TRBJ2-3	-	TGTGCCAGTCAGCGGGGGATCACAGATACGCAGTATTTT	CASQRGITDTQYF
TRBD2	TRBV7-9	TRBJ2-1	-	TGTGCCAGCAGCTTAATTGCGGGAGGGCCCATTGAGCAGTTCTTC	CASSLIAGGPIEQFF
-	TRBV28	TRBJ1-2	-	TGTGCCAGCTGTCTTCCTGAGGGCTATGGCTACACCTTC	CASCLPEGYGYTF
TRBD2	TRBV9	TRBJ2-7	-	TGTGCCAGCAGCCCTAGCGGGACCCCGAGCGAGCAGTACTTC	CASSPSGTPSEQYF
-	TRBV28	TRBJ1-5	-	TGTGCCAGCAGTTTAGAACAGTTCAATCAGCCCCAGCATTTT	CASSLEQFNQPQHF
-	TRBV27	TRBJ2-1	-	TGTGCCAGCAGTTTATCCCTTTTTAGTGCCTCCTACAATGAGCAGTTCTTC	CASSLSLFSASYNEQFF
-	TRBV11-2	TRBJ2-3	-	TGTGCCAGCAGCTTGGGCCTGGCAGATACGCAGTATTTT	CASSLGLADTQYF
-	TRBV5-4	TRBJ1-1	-	TGTGCCAGCAGCCGGGGAGTAACTGAAGCTTTCTTT	CASSRGVTEAFF